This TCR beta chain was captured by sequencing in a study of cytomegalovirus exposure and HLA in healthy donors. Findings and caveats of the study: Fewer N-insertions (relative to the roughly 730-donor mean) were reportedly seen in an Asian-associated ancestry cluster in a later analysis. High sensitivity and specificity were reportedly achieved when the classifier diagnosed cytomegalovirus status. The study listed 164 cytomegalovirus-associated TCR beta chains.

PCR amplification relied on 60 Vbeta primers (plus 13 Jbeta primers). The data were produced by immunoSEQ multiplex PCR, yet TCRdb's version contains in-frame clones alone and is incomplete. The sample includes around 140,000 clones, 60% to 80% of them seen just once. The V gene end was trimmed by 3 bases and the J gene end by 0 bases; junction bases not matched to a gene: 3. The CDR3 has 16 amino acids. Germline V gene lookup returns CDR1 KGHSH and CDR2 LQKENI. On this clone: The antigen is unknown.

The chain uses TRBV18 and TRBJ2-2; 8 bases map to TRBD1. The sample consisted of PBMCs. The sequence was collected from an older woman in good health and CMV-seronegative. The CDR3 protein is CASSPRQGSNTGELFF. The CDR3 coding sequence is TGTGCCAGCTCACCTCGACAGGGGTCGAACACCGGGGAGCTGTTTTTT.